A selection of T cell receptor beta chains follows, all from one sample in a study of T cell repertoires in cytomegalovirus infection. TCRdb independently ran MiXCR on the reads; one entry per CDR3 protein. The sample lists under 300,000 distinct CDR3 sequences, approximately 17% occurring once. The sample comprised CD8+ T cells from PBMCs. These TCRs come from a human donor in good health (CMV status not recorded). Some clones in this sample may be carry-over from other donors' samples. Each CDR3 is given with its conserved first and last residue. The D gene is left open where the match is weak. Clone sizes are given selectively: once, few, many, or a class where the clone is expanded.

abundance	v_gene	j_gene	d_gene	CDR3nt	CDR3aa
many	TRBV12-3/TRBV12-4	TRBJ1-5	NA	TGTGCCAGCACTGAAACCAGCGATCAGCCCCAGCATTTT	CASTETSDQPQHF
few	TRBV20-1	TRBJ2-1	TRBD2	TGCAGTGCTAGATCCGGACTAGCGGGACTCCCGCGATTTTCTTACAATGAGCAGTTCTTC	CSARSGLAGLPRFSYNEQFF
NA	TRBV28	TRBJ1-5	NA	TGTGCCAGCAGTTTAAGACGGAATAGCAATCAGCCCCAGCATTTT	CASSLRRNSNQPQHF
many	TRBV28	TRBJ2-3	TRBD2	TGTGCCAGCACGGGGGGACCGTTCACAGATACGCAGTATTTT	CASTGGPFTDTQYF
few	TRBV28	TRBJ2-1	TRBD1	TGTGCCAGCAGCTCCGGACAGGGGATAGAATATGAGCAGTTCTTC	CASSSGQGIEYEQFF
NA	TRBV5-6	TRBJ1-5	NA	TGTGCCAGCAGCCTCGGCGGGGGAGGTCGGCCCCAGCATTTT	CASSLGGGGRPQHF
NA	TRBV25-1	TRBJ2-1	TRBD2	TGTGCCAGCAGTGAACAACTAGCGGGGGGGCAGATCCCCAATGAGCAGTTCTTC	CASSEQLAGGQIPNEQFF
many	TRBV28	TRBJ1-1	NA	TGTGCCAGCAGTTTTCGGGGGCTGAACACTGAAGCTTTCTTT	CASSFRGLNTEAFF
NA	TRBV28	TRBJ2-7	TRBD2	TGTGCCAGCAGTTTATCTTTCGGACTAGCGACGCCTCAGGGTTACGAGCAGTACTTC	CASSLSFGLATPQGYEQYF
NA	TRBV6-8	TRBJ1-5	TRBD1	TGTGCCAGCAGTAGGGGGACAGGCCCCCCGAGCAATCAGCCCCAGCATTTT	CASSRGTGPPSNQPQHF
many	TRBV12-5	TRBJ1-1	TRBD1	TGTGCTAGTGGCCGGAGACAGGGAAACACTGAAGCTTTCTTT	CASGRRQGNTEAFF
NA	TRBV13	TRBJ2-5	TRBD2	TGTGCCAGCAACTCAAGGACTAGCGGTCACCAAGAGACCCAGTACTTC	CASNSRTSGHQETQYF
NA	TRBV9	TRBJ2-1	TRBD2	TGTGCCAGCAGCGTAGAATCGGCTAGCGGGGGACACATGTACAATGAGCAGTTCTTC	CASSVESASGGHMYNEQFF
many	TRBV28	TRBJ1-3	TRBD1	TGTGCCAGCAGATTTACCCGGAGAGGGGGCCGATCCGTCGGAAACACCATATATTTT	CASRFTRRGGRSVGNTIYF
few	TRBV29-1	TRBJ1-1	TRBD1	TGCAGCGTTGAGGGACAGGAGAACACTGAAGCTTTCTTT	CSVEGQENTEAFF
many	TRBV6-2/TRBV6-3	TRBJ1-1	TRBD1	TGTGCCAGCAGTAAGGACAGGGCTATGAACACTGAAGCTTTCTTT	CASSKDRAMNTEAFF
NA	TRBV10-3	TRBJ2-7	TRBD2	TGTGCCATCAGTGAGGCTTGGCGGGGGGGCGTCTACGAGCAGTACTTC	CAISEAWRGGVYEQYF
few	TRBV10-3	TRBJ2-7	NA	TGTGCCATCAGTAGCGGAACCAGGGGTTTGGAGCAGTACTTC	CAISSGTRGLEQYF
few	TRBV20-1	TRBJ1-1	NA	TGCAGTGCTAGCTCGGGACAGAACACTGAAGCTTTCTTT	CSASSGQNTEAFF
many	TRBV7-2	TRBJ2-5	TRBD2	TGTGCCAGCAGCCTAACTAGCGGGGGGGCTTCTAAGACCCAGTACTTC	CASSLTSGGASKTQYF
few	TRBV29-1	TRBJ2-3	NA	TGCAGCGTTGAACCCACGGGACATATCACAGATACGCAGTATTTT	CSVEPTGHITDTQYF
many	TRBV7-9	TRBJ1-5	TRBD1	TGTGCCAGCAGCTCCCAGAACAGGGGGCGGAATCAGCCCCAGCATTTT	CASSSQNRGRNQPQHF
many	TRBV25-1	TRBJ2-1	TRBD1	TGTGCCAGCAGTGGCCGGACAGGGGGCGCAGGGAGCTCCTACAATGAGCAGTTCTTC	CASSGRTGGAGSSYNEQFF
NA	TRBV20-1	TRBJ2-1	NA	TGCAGTGCCAGTCGGAGACATCCCGCGACCCCCTTCCTAAACAATGAGCAGTTCTTC	CSASRRHPATPFLNNEQFF
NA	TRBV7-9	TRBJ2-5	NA	TGTGCCAGCAGCCACCCGACGTCAGCTCAAGAGACCCAGTACTTC	CASSHPTSAQETQYF
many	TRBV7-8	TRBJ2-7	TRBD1	TGTGCCAGCAGCCAGGCACAGGGGGGTCCCTACGAGCAGTACTTC	CASSQAQGGPYEQYF
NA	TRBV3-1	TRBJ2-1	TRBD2	TGTGCCAGCAGCCAAGATGTGGGAGGGTTCTACAATGAGCAGTTCTTC	CASSQDVGGFYNEQFF
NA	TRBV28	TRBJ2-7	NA	TGTGCCAGCAGTTTGGGCGGGGCGGGACCGAGGTACGAGCAGTACTTC	CASSLGGAGPRYEQYF
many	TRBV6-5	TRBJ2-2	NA	TGTGCCAGCAGTTACTCAGCGGTACCGAACACCGGGGAGCTGTTTTTT	CASSYSAVPNTGELFF
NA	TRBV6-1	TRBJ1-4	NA	TGTGCCAGCAGCCCCTCTACGGAGGGGGAAAAACTGTTTTTT	CASSPSTEGEKLFF
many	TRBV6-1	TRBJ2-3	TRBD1	TGTGCCAGCAGTGCAGACCCGACAGGGGTAGGAGATACGCAGTATTTT	CASSADPTGVGDTQYF
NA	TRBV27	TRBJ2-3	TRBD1	TGTGCCAGCAGTCAAAGACAGGGGTGGAGAGATACGCAGTATTTT	CASSQRQGWRDTQYF
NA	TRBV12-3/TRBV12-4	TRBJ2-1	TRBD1	TGTGCCAGCAGTTCGCCGGGACAGGGGTTTCTAGGCGACAATGAGCAGTTCTTC	CASSSPGQGFLGDNEQFF
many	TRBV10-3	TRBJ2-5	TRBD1	TGTGCCATCAGTGACCCGGGACAGCAAGAGACCCAGTACTTC	CAISDPGQQETQYF
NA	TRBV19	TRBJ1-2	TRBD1	TGTGCCAGTAGCCTGAGGACAGGGACTAACTATGGCTACACCTTC	CASSLRTGTNYGYTF
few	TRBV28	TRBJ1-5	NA	TGTGCCAGCAGTTTACCCCGGGACGGATATCAGCCCCAGCATTTT	CASSLPRDGYQPQHF
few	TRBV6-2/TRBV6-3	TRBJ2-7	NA	TGTGCCAGCAGCGACCCCGGCACGACCTACGAGCAGTACTTC	CASSDPGTTYEQYF
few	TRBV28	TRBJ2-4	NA	TGTGCCAGCAGTTTATCCAGGGGTGTGCGGGCTGACATTCAGTACTTC	CASSLSRGVRADIQYF
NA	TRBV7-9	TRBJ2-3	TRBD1	TGTGCCAGCAGCTTTTACCGGGACAGGGGGTCCTCTAGCACAGATACGCAGTATTTT	CASSFYRDRGSSSTDTQYF
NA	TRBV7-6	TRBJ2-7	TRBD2	TGTGCCAGCAGGACTAGCGGGGGGAATCGCGAGCAGTACTTC	CASRTSGGNREQYF
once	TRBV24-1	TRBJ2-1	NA	TGTGCCACCAGTGATTTCCTTTACAATGAGCAGTTCTTC	CATSDFLYNEQFF
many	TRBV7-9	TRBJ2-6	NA	TGTGCCAGCAGCTTAGACAGGGAGACGCCGGCCAACGTCCTGACTTTC	CASSLDRETPANVLTF
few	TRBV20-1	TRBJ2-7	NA	TGCAGTGCCCAGAGGACAGAAAACTGGGCTTTTACCTACGAGCAGTACTTC	CSAQRTENWAFTYEQYF
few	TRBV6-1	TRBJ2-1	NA	TGTGCCAGCAGTGAGTGGAGGGGGGCCAATGAGCAGTTCTTC	CASSEWRGANEQFF
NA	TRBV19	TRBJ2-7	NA	TGTGCCAGTAGTATTTTCGGGGCGCCCTACGAGCAGTACTTC	CASSIFGAPYEQYF
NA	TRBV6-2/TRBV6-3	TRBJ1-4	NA	TGTGCCAGCAGTTACCGGCAGAATAATGAAAAACTGTTTTTT	CASSYRQNNEKLFF
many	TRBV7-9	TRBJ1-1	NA	TGTGCCAGCACCTCTGGTCCGTCCGCACCCGAAGCTTTCTTT	CASTSGPSAPEAFF
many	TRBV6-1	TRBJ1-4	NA	TGTGCCAGCAGCTTCCCTTCTTACCAAGGGGGAAGGACTAATGAAAAACTGTTTTTT	CASSFPSYQGGRTNEKLFF
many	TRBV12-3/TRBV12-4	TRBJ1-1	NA	TGTGCCAGCACCCAGGGGAGGACTGAAGCTTTCTTT	CASTQGRTEAFF
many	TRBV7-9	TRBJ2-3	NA	TGTGCCAGCAGTCCAGCCACAGATACGCAGTATTTT	CASSPATDTQYF
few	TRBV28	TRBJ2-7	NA	TGTGCCAGCAGACCACGATTCGGGGCCTCATCCTACGAGCAGTACTTC	CASRPRFGASSYEQYF
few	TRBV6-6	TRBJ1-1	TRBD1	TGTGCCAGCAGTTACTCTTTACCACCCGGACAGGGGACGTTGACTGAAGCTTTCTTT	CASSYSLPPGQGTLTEAFF
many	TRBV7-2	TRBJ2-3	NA	TGTGCCAGCAGCGTTGTGGCCCAGCGGGGCACAGATACGCAGTATTTT	CASSVVAQRGTDTQYF
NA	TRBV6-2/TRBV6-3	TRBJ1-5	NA	TGTGTCAGCACCGCAATAAGACAGCCCAATCAGCCCCAGCATTTT	CVSTAIRQPNQPQHF
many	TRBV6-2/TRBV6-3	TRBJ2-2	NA	TGTGCCAGCAGTTTAACCCTTACTCGACAGGCTTCGAACACCGGGGAGCTGTTTTTT	CASSLTLTRQASNTGELFF
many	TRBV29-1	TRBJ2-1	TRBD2	TGCAGCGCCACTACTAGCGGAGACTACAATGAGCAGTTCTTC	CSATTSGDYNEQFF
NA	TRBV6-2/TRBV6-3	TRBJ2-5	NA	TGTGCCAACAGCTGGGGACCGCCTAAAGAGACCCAGTACTTC	CANSWGPPKETQYF